These 22 T cell receptor beta chains share one sample of origin, sequenced in a study of human T cells and chemical hapten exposure. MiXCR was run by TCRdb on the RACE reads, yielding one entry per CDR3 protein. The sample lists approximately 50,000 distinct CDR3 sequences, roughly a tenth occurring once. Stated time point: patch test 3, about 24 weeks after DPC sensitization. Stated treatment: therapeutic diphenylcyclopropenone sensitization with weekly scalp DPC. The source was whole blood, collected in connection with sensitization to the hapten diphenylcyclopropenone (DPC). These receptors were collected from a woman between 40 and 55 years old with alopecia areata. Some clones in this sample may be carry-over from other donors' samples.

This clonotype was detected ten times or more. The chain has TRBV13 and TRBJ2-7; D not resolved. The germline V and J ends were trimmed by 1 base and 7 bases, with 14 bases remaining between them. The CDR3 extends over 14 amino acids. Germline V gene data show CDR1 as PRHDT and CDR2 as FYEKMQ (reference sequence). The DNA for the CDR3 is TGTGCCAGCAGCTTAGTCCCGAAGTCGAATGAGCAGTACTTC. It translates to CASSLVPKSNEQYF.

The sample holds many counts of this clonotype. The rearrangement links TRBV5-1 to TRBJ2-5; 10 nucleotides match TRBD1. The CDR3 length is 15 residues. J lost 4 bases, V lost 4 bases, and 7 bases had no gene match. The V gene's germline CDR1 is SGHRS and CDR2 YFSETQ. CDR3 DNA: TGCGCCAGCAGCCCGGGGACAGGGGAAGCAGAGACCCAGTACTTC. This codes for CASSPGTGEAETQYF. The full variable domain, its missing parts supplied by reference TRBV5-1 and TRBJ2-5, is KAGVTQTPRYLIKTRGQQVTLSCSPISGHRSVSWYQQTPGQGLQFLFEYFSETQRNKGNFPGRFSGRQFSNSRSEMNVSTLELGDSALYLCASSPGTGEAETQYFGPGTRLLVL.

The chain employs TRBV27 and TRBJ1-5, with D uncertain. This CDR3 has 14 residues. The germline V gene has CDR1 MNHEY and CDR2 SMNVEV (reference sequence). V dropped 6 bases and J dropped 0 bases, with 9 bases sitting between them. The DNA for the CDR3 is TGTGCCAGCAGAAGGACTTTTAGCAATCAGCCCCAGCATTTT. This gives the protein CASRRTFSNQPQHF.

Turning to this clonotype: A much larger clone lies a single base off, so this may be a read error. This chain connects TRBV10-3 to TRBJ2-3; TRBD2 matches at 10 bases. This CDR3 has 14 amino acids. The V segment lost 8 bases and the J segment 1 base; nucleotides outside the gene matches: 3. Germline values: CDR1 ENHRY, CDR2 SYGVKD. The CDR3, as DNA: TGTGCCATCCGGACTAGCGGCGGCACAGATACGCAGTATTTT. Amino acid sequence: CAIRTSGGTDTQYF.

This clonotype has just a few counts. The J gene is TRBJ2-7, the V gene TRBV3-1; D gene unclear. The CDR3 runs to 16 residues. Germline assignment: CDR1 LGHDT and CDR2 YNNKEL (reference sequence). Trimming stripped 3 bases from V and 0 bases from J, with 15 bases between. CDR3 bases: TGTGCCAGCAGCCAGGTAGGGATGGCGAGCTCCTACGAGCAGTACTTC. As protein: CASSQVGMASSYEQYF.

V gene TRBV5-5 combines with J gene TRBJ1-1; no clear D gene. The V end lost 6 bases, the J end lost 0 bases, and 9 bases lay between the germline ends. Per germline, CDR1 SGHKS and CDR2 YYEKEE (reference sequence). This CDR3 comprises 13 residues. The CDR3, as DNA: TGTGCCAGCAACCTCGTTATGAACACTGAAGCTTTCTTT. Residues: CASNLVMNTEAFF.

J is TRBJ2-3 and V is TRBV12-3 or TRBV12-4; a weak D match, TRBD2 (6 bases). There are 16 residues in the CDR3. Trimming shortened V by 4 bases and J by 6 bases, and 20 bases separated the two germline ends. The CDR3 coding sequence is TGTGCCAGCAGTTCCTGGGGGTCGGGGGTGGATGATACGCAGTATTTT. Translated: CASSSWGSGVDDTQYF.

In its sample, this clonotype was seen a few times. Here the CDR3 reads CASSPKARGSGANVLTF. The CDR3 DNA reads TGTGCCAGCTCACCAAAGGCCAGGGGGTCTGGGGCCAACGTCCTGACTTTC. The J gene is TRBJ2-6, the V gene TRBV18, with TRBD1 identical over 7 bases. Germline V gene sequence: CDR1 KGHSH, CDR2 LQKENI. Losses at the gene ends were 2 bases for V and 1 base for J; bases not matched to a gene: 5. This CDR3 comprises 17 residues.

This clonotype was picked up many times. The J gene is TRBJ1-4, the V gene TRBV20-1, with D perhaps TRBD1 (6 bases). V lost 5 bases to trimming and J lost 6 bases, with 13 bases between them. The CDR3 covers 13 residues. CDR1 and CDR2 (germline): DFQATT, SNEGSKA (reference sequence). DNA for the CDR3: TGCAGTGCTCACAGGGATGGGGATGAAAAACTGTTTTTT. Protein sequence: CSAHRDGDEKLFF.

J is TRBJ2-1 and V is TRBV7-3; no firm D call. V dropped 5 bases and J dropped 8 bases, with 16 bases sitting between them. Per germline, CDR1 SGHTA and CDR2 FQGTGA. This CDR3 has 14 residues. The CDR3 loop is CASSLGPRTHEQFF. CDR3 coding DNA: TGTGCCAGCAGCCTTGGTCCTCGTACCCATGAGCAGTTCTTC.

V is TRBV29-1 and J is TRBJ2-4; D gene unclear. The V and J ends lost 0 bases and 0 bases respectively, with 9 bases between them. The CDR3 extends over 15 amino acids. CDR1 is SQVTM and CDR2 is ANQGSEA in the germline V gene. CDR3 amino acids: CSVEEFTLAKNIQYF. CDR3 DNA sequence: TGCAGCGTTGAAGAGTTTACCCTAGCCAAAAACATTCAGTACTTC.

Only a few counts were recorded for this clonotype. The chain has TRBV5-4 and TRBJ1-2; D unresolved. Germline-derived CDR1 and CDR2 are SGHNT and YYREEE (reference sequence). This CDR3 contains 15 residues. V lost 3 bases to trimming and J lost 0 bases, with 12 bases between them. For the CDR3, the DNA is TGTGCCAGCAGCTCCGATTCCGGGTCTAACTATGGCTACACCTTC. It yields the protein CASSSDSGSNYGYTF.

In the case of this clonotype: A much larger clone lies one base from this, so it may be a read error. The V and J genes are TRBV4-2 and TRBJ2-3; 10 bases fit TRBD2. Germline CDR1 reads LGHNA; CDR2 reads YNFKEQ. This CDR3 comprises 16 residues. Trimming removed 0 bases from V and 4 bases from J; junction bases left unmatched: 4. The CDR3: CASSQDRSGRADTQYF. Written as DNA, the CDR3 is TGTGCCAGCAGCCAAGATAGGAGCGGGAGGGCAGATACGCAGTATTTT.

This clonotype was picked up a small number of times. V is TRBV6-2 or TRBV6-3 and J is TRBJ2-1; 8 bases fit TRBD1. The V segment lost 2 bases and the J segment 3 bases; nucleotides outside the gene matches: 6. Germline assignment: CDR1 MNHEY and CDR2 SVGEGT. The CDR3 is 16 residues long. The CDR3, as DNA: TGTGCCAGCAGTTACGCGGGACAGGCCTACTACAATGAGCAGTTCTTC. It codes for CASSYAGQAYYNEQFF.

This clonotype was seen ten or more times. The rearrangement uses TRBV28 and TRBJ1-3; 8 nucleotides agree with TRBD1. This CDR3 region has 19 residues. Germline-derived CDR1 and CDR2 are MDHEN and SYDVKM. The junction had 23 bases not matched to a gene; V was cut back by 6 bases and J by 7 bases. The CDR3 DNA sequence: TGTGCCAGCAGCTCACGGGACAGGTCCTATGAACCCCTTTGGAACACCATATATTTT. Its protein is CASSSRDRSYEPLWNTIYF.

The chain combines TRBV7-8 with TRBJ1-4; possibly TRBD1 for D (6 bases). The CDR3 totals 17 residues. Trimming pared 5 bases from V and 0 bases from J, leaving 16 bases between. Germline V lookup: CDR1 SGHVS, CDR2 FQNEAQ. The CDR3 nucleotides read TGTGCCAGCAGCCCCCTCCGGGGGCCTGCAACTAATGAAAAACTGTTTTTT. It is translated as CASSPLRGPATNEKLFF.

A few counts support this clonotype. CDR3 sequence reads: CASAVLTGDDSPLHF. CDR3 bases: TGTGCCAGCGCAGTCTTAACAGGGGATGATTCACCCCTCCACTTT. V gene TRBV2 combines with J gene TRBJ1-6; TRBD1 agrees at 7 bases. This CDR3 is built from 15 residues. The germline V gene encodes CDR1 SNHLY and CDR2 FYNNEI. V dropped 8 bases and J dropped 8; count of bases not matched to a gene: 12.

This clonotype was seen at least ten times. CDR3 nucleotide sequence: TGTGCCATCCGACGGGGGAATTCACCCCTCCACTTT. Its protein is CAIRRGNSPLHF. The chain links TRBV10-3 to TRBJ1-6, with D tentatively TRBD1 (5 bases). V lost 8 bases and J 7 bases, leaving 9 bases between the germline ends. This CDR3 contains 12 residues. In germline, CDR1 is ENHRY, CDR2 SYGVKD.

The chain employs TRBV20-1 and TRBJ2-2, with TRBD2 matching 12 bases. Germline V gene lookup returns CDR1 DFQATT and CDR2 SNEGSKA (reference sequence). The CDR3 extends over 19 amino acids. Trimming removed 2 bases from V and 3 bases from J; junction bases left unmatched: 13. For the CDR3, the DNA is TGCAGTGCTAGACCAACCTGGCTAGCGGGGGGGCCGGACACCGGGGAGCTGTTTTTT. It yields the protein CSARPTWLAGGPDTGELFF.

This clonotype came up a few times. CDR3 DNA sequence: TGTGCCAGCAGTGAAGCGGGCCTCTCTGGGGCCAACGTCCTGACTTTC. Translation: CASSEAGLSGANVLTF. The chain employs TRBV6-4 and TRBJ2-6; D is perhaps TRBD2 (6 bases). Germline lookup yields CDR1 MRHNA and CDR2 SNTAGT. This CDR3 region has 16 residues. V lost 3 bases and J lost 0, with 9 bases in between.

The chain employs TRBV6-6 and TRBJ2-7, with D hard to call. This CDR3 is 17 amino acids long. V lost 5 bases and J 1 base, leaving 21 bases between the germline ends. Germline V gives CDR1 MNHNY, CDR2 SVGAGI (reference sequence). The CDR3 DNA reads as TGTGCCAGCAGTGCACCTACGAAGGTGATAGAATCCTACGAGCAGTACTTC. Its protein product is CASSAPTKVIESYEQYF.

The chain has TRBV3-1 and TRBJ2-5, with TRBD2 as a possible D gene (5 bases). CDR3 length: 15 amino acids. V lost 0 bases and J lost 4, with 12 bases in between. Germline CDR1 reads LGHDT; CDR2 reads YNNKEL (reference sequence). CDR3: CASSQDHGGRETQYF. Written as DNA, the CDR3 is TGTGCCAGCAGCCAAGATCACGGCGGGCGAGAGACCCAGTACTTC.